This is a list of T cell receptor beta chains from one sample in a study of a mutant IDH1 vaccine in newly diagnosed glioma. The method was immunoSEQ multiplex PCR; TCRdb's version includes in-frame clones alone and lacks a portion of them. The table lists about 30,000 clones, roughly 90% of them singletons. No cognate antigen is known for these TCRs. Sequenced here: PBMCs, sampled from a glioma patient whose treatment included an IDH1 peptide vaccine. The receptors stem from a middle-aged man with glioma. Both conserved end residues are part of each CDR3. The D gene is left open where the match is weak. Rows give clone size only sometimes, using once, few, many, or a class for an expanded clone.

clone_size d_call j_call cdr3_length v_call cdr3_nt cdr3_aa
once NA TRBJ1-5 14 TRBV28 TGTGCCAGCAGCATAACCATCCGGGATCAGCCCCAGCATTTT CASSITIRDQPQHF
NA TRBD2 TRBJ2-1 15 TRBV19 TGTGCCAGTAGTGGACTAGCGGGGCGACGGGGTGAGCAGTTCTTC CASSGLAGRRGEQFF
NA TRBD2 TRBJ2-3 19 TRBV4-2 TGTGCCAGCAGCCAAGATTGGGTAGCGGGGGGGCTTAGCACAGATACGCAGTATTTT CASSQDWVAGGLSTDTQYF
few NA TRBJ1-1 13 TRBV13 TGTGCCAGCAGCTCGGGACCCTTCTCTGAAGCTTTCTTT CASSSGPFSEAFF
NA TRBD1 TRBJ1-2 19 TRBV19 TGTGCCAGTAGTAACTACAGAACCGGGACAGGGTTCGCTAACTATGGCTACACCTTC CASSNYRTGTGFANYGYTF
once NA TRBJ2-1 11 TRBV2 TGTGCCAGCAGATCAGGGGCTGAGCAGTTCTTC CASRSGAEQFF
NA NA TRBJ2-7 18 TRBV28 TGTGCCAGCAGTTTGTTCCCGGCCGCTTCTTACAGGGGGGGCGAGCAGTACTTC CASSLFPAASYRGGEQYF
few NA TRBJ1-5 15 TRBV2 TGTGCCAGCACCCAAACTCGGGGTGCAGGTCAGCCCCAGCATTTT CASTQTRGAGQPQHF
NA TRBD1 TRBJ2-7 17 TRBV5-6 TGTGCCAGCAGCGCTTATGATCTGGGGGACAGGGTCTACGAGCAGTACTTC CASSAYDLGDRVYEQYF
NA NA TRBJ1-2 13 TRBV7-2 TGTGCCAGCAGCTGGACAGCCTCGGGAGGCTACACCTTC CASSWTASGGYTF
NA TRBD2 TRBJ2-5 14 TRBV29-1 TGCAGCGTTGATCCCGGGGGGGTCGGGGAGACCCAGTACTTC CSVDPGGVGETQYF
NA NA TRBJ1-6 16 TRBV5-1 TGCGCCAGCACCTTGGACAGCCAACAAGGTAATTCACCCCTCCACTTT CASTLDSQQGNSPLHF
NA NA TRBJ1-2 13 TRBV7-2 TGTGCCAGCAGCTTATTCACAGCCTATGGCTACACCTTC CASSLFTAYGYTF
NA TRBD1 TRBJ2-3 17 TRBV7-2 TGTGCCAGCAGCTTAGCCGGGGGACAGGGGGCGAAAGATACGCAGTATTTT CASSLAGGQGAKDTQYF
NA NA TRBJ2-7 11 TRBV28 TGTGCCAGCAGTTTCCCTCACGAGCAGTACTTC CASSFPHEQYF
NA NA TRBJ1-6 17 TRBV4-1 TGCGCCAGCAGCCATCCCCCTGGGGGACCGACTAGTTCACCCCTCCACTTT CASSHPPGGPTSSPLHF
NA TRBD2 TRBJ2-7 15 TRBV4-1 TGCGCCAGCAGCCAAGGGGGGACTAGCGCGTACGAGCAGTACTTC CASSQGGTSAYEQYF
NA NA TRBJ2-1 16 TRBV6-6 TGTGCCAGCAGTCCTCGGGGGGCCCCACGATACAATGAGCAGTTCTTC CASSPRGAPRYNEQFF
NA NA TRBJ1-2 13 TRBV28 TGTGCCAGCCTCCTTAGGTCGATCGGTGGCTACACCTTC CASLLRSIGGYTF
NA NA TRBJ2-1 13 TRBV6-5 TGTGCCAGCAGTTACAACATCTACAATGAGCAGTTCTTC CASSYNIYNEQFF
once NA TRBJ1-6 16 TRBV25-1 TGTGCCAGCAGTGAGAGACGGAGCTCCTATAATTCACCCCTCCACTTT CASSERRSSYNSPLHF
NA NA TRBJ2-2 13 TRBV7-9 TGTGCCAGCAGCCCATATAACACCGGGGAGCTGTTTTTT CASSPYNTGELFF
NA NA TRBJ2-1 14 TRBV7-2 TGTGCCAGCAGCTCTAACACAGGGCGGCTTGAGCAGTTCTTC CASSSNTGRLEQFF
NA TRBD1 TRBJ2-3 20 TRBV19 TGTGCCAGTAGTATGACGGGGCAGGGGGAAAGAGCGGACTTGAGGGATACGCAGTATTTT CASSMTGQGERADLRDTQYF
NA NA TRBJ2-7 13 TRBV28 TGTGCCAGCAGAGAACAGGGTTTCGACGAGCAGTACTTC CASREQGFDEQYF
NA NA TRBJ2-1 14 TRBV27 TGTGCCAGCAGTAAAGGACTCGCCTACAATGAGCAGTTCTTC CASSKGLAYNEQFF
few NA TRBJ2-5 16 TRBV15 TGTGCCACCAGAGAAGGACTGGGGGCGAACCAAGAGACCCAGTACTTC CATREGLGANQETQYF
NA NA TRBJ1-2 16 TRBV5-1 TGCGCCAGCAGCTTGGCCAATGCAGAGTTCCCCTATGGCTACACCTTC CASSLANAEFPYGYTF
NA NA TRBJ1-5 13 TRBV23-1 TGCGCCAGAGCAAAGGACCGTAATCAGCCCCAGCATTTT CARAKDRNQPQHF
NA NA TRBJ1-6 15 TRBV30 TGTGCCGGGAAAATACAGGGCCCTAATAATTCACCCCTCCACTTT CAGKIQGPNNSPLHF
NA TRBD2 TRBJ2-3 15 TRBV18 TGTGCCAGCTCACCAGGAGGACTAGCAACAGATACGCAGTATTTT CASSPGGLATDTQYF
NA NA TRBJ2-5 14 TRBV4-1 TGCGCCAGCAGCCATTCCTGGGGCCAGGAGACCCAGTACTTC CASSHSWGQETQYF
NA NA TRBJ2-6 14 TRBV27 TGTGCCAGCAGTTTAAGCGATGGGGCCAACGTCCTGACTTTC CASSLSDGANVLTF
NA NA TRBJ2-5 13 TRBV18 TGTGCCAGCTCGCTGAACGGGGAAGAGACCCAGTACTTC CASSLNGEETQYF
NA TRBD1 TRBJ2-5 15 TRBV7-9 TGTGCCAGCAGCTCCGGGACAGGGGTGGGAGAGACCCAGTACTTC CASSSGTGVGETQYF
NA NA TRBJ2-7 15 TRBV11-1 TGTGCCAGCAGCTTAGGGGGGGTCGGTGGCTACGAGCAGTACTTC CASSLGGVGGYEQYF
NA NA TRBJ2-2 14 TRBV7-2 TGTGCCAGCATCCCACTAGCGAACACCGGGGAGCTGTTTTTT CASIPLANTGELFF
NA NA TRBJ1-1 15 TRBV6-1 TGTGCCAGCAGTGAAGCGCGAGACGGGAACACTGAAGCTTTCTTT CASSEARDGNTEAFF